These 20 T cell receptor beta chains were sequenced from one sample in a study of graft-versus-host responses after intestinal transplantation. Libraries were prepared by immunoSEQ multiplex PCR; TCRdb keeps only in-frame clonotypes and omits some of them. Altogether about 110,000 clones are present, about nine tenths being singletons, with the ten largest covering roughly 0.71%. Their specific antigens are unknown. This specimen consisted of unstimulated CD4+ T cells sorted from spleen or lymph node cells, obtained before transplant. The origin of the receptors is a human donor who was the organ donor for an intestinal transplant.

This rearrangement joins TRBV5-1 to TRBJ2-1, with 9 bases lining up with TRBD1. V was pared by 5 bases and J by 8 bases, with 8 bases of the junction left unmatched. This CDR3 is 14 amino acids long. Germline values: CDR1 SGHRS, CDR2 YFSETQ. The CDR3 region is CASSQGQGRDEQFF. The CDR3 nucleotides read TGCGCCAGCAGTCAGGGACAGGGAAGAGATGAGCAGTTCTTC.

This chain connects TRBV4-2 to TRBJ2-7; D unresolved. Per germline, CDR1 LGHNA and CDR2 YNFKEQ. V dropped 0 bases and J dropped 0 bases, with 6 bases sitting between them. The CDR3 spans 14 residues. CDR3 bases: TGTGCCAGCAGCCAAGAGAGAAACTCCTACGAGCAGTACTTC. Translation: CASSQERNSYEQYF.

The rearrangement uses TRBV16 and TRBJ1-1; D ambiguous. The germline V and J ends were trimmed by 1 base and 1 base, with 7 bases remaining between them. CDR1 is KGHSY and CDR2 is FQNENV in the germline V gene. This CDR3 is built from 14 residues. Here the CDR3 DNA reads TGTGCCAGCAGCCAATTACAGAGGAACACTGAAGCTTTCTTT. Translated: CASSQLQRNTEAFF.

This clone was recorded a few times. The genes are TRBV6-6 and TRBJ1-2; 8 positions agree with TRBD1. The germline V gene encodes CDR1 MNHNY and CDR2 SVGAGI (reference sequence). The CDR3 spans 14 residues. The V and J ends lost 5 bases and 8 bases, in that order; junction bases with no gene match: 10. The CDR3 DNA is TGTGCCAGCAGTCCCGCAGCAGGGGGCTCAGGCTACACCTTC. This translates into CASSPAAGGSGYTF.

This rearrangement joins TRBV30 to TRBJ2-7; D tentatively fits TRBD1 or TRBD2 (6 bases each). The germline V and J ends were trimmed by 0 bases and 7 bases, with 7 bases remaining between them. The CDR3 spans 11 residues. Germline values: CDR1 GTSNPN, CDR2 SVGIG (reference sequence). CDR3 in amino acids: CAWSVGGEQYF. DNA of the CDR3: TGTGCCTGGAGTGTAGGGGGGGAGCAGTACTTC. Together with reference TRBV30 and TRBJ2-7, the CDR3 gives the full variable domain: SQTIHQWPATLVQPVGSPLSLECTVEGTSNPNLYWYRQAAGRGLQLLFYSVGIGQISSEVPQNLSASRPQDRQFILSSKKLLLSDSGFYLCAWSVGGEQYFGPGTRLTVT.

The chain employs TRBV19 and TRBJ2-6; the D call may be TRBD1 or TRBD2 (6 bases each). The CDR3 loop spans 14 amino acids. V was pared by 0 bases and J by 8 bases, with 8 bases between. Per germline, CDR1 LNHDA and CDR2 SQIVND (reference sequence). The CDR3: CASSIEGGTNVLTF. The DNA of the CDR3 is TGTGCCAGTAGTATAGAAGGGGGGACCAACGTCCTGACTTTC.

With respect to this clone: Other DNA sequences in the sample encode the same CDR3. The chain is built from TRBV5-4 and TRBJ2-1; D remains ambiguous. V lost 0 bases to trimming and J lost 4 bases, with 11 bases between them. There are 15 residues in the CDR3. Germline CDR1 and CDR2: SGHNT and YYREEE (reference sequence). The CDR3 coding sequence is TGTGCCAGCAGCTTGGCGGGTCACCCATACAATGAGCAGTTCTTC. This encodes CASSLAGHPYNEQFF.

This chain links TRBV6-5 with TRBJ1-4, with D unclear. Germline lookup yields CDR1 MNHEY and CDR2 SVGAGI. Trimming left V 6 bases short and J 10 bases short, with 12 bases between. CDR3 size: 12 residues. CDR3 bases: TGTGCCAGCAGCTCTCCATCCAGAAAACTGTTTTTT. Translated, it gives CASSSPSRKLFF.

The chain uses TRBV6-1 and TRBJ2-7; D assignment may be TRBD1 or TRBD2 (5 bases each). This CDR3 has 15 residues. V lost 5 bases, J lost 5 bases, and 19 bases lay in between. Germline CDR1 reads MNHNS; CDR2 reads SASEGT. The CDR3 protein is CASSNLGTNHHEQYF. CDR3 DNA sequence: TGTGCCAGCAGTAATCTCGGGACCAACCACCACGAGCAGTACTTC.

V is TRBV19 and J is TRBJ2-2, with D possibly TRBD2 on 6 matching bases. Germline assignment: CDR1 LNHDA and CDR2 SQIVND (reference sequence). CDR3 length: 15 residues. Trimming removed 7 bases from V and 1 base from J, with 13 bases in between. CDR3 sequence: CASTPGTLNTGELFF. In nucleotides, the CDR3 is TGTGCCAGTACCCCCGGGACTTTGAACACCGGGGAGCTGTTTTTT.

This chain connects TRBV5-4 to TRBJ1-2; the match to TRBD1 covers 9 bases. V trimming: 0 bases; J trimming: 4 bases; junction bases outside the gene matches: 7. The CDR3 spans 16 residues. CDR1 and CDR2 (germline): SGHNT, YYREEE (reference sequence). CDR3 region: CASSLEARDRVYGYTF. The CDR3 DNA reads TGTGCCAGCAGCTTGGAGGCCCGGGACAGGGTCTATGGCTACACCTTC. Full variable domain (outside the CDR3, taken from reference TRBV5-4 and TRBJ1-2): ETGVTQSPTHLIKTRGQQVTLRCSSQSGHNTVSWYQQALGQGPQFIFQYYREEENGRGNFPPRFSGLQFPNYSSELNVNALELDDSALYLCASSLEARDRVYGYTFGSGTRLTVV.

This chain's CDR3 is CASSRLANTGELFF. CDR3 coding DNA: TGCGCCAGCAGCCGACTAGCGAACACCGGGGAGCTGTTTTTT. The rearrangement uses TRBV4-1 and TRBJ2-2; possibly TRBD2 for D (6 bases). V dropped 4 bases and J dropped 0 bases, with 6 bases sitting between them. This CDR3 has 14 residues. Germline V CDR1 and CDR2: MGHRA, YSYEKL.

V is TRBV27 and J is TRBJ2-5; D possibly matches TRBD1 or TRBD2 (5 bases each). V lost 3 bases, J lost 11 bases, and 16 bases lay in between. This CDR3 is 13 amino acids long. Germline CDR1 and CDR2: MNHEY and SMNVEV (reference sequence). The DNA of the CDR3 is TGTGCCAGCAGTTTTGCCGGGCCCGAGGGGCAGTACTTC. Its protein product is CASSFAGPEGQYF.

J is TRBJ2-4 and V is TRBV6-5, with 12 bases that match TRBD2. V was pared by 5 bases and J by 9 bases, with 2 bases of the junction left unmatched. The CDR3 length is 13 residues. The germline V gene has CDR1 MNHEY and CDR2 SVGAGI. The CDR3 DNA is TGTGCCAGCAGTGAACTAGCGGGGGGCATTCAGTACTTC. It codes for CASSELAGGIQYF.

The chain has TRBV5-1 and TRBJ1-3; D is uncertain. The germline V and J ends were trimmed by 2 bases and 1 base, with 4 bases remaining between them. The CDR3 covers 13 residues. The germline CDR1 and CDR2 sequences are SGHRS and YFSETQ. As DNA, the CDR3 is TGCGCCAGCAGCTTTTCTTCTGGAAACACCATATATTTT. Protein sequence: CASSFSSGNTIYF.

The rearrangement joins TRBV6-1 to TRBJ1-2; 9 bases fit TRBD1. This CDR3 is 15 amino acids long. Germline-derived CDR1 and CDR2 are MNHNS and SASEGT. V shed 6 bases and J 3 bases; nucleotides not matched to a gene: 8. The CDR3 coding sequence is TGTGCCAGCAGAAAACCGGGACAGGGATACTATGGCTACACCTTC. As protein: CASRKPGQGYYGYTF.

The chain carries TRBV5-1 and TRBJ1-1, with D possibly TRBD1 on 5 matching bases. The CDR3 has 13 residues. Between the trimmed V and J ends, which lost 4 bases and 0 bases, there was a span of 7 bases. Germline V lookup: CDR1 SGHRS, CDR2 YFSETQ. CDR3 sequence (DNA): TGCGCCAGCAGCGAAGGGGTGAACACTGAAGCTTTCTTT. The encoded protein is CASSEGVNTEAFF. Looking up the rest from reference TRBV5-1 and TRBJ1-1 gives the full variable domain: KAGVTQTPRYLIKTRGQQVTLSCSPISGHRSVSWYQQTPGQGLQFLFEYFSETQRNKGNFPGRFSGRQFSNSRSEMNVSTLELGDSALYLCASSEGVNTEAFFGQGTRLTVV.

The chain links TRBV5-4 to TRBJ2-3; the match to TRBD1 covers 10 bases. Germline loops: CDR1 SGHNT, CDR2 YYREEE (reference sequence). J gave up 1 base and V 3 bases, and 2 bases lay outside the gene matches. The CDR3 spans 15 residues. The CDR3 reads CASSYGTGGTDTQYF. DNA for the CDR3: TGTGCCAGCAGCTACGGGACAGGGGGCACAGATACGCAGTATTTT.

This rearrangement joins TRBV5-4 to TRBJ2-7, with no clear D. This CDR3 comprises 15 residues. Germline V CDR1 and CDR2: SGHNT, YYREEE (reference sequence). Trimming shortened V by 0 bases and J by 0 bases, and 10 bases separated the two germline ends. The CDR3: CASSLGGVASYEQYF. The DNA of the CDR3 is TGTGCCAGCAGCTTGGGGGGTGTCGCCTCCTACGAGCAGTACTTC.

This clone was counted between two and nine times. The CDR3 sequence is CASSYRPFSGNTIYF. The CDR3 DNA reads as TGTGCCAGCAGTTACCGGCCTTTCTCTGGAAACACCATATATTTT. The chain recombines TRBV6-5 with TRBJ1-3; D remains unclear. V lost 2 bases, J lost 0 bases, and 8 bases lay in between. The V gene's germline CDR1 is MNHEY and CDR2 SVGAGI. The CDR3 extends over 15 amino acids.